This TCR beta chain was found in a study of blood T cells in healthy people across ages. Trimming removed 4 bases from V and 4 bases from J; junction bases left unmatched: 7. This CDR3 spans 15 amino acids. Germline loops: CDR1 KGHSH, CDR2 LQKENI. The second PCR ran roughly 6 to 12 cycles with a sample-barcoded 5' primer and J-beta primers. TCRdb re-derived calls from the 5' RACE reads in MiXCR, one entry per CDR3 protein. The sample consists of some 1.4 million distinct CDR3 sequences, approximately 40% of them appearing once. The sample comprised blood. The origin of this receptor is a woman aged 18-30 years in good health. The chain joins TRBV18 to TRBJ2-7; 10 nucleotides agree with TRBD1. The CDR3 DNA follows: TGTGCCAGCTCACGGTCCGGACAGGGGGAGTACGAGCAGTACTTC. It specifies CASSRSGQGEYEQYF.